The 14 T cell receptor beta chains below come from one sample, sequenced in a study of type 1 regulatory T cells. These receptors' antigens are unknown. Each CDR3 protein is one row after TCRdb ran MiXCR on the reads. The sample consists of about 14,000 distinct CDR3 sequences, approximately 14% of them appearing once. The sample consisted of cultured T cells, either the whole culture or a sorted T cell fraction (not recorded which). The receptor source for this set is a human donor in good health.

V usage is TRBV11-3 and J usage is TRBJ2-7, with 7 bases aligning to TRBD2. V trimming: 1 base; J trimming: 7 bases; junction bases outside the gene matches: 4. This CDR3 spans 13 amino acids. Germline assignment: CDR1 SGHNT and CDR2 YENEEA. Written as DNA, the CDR3 is TGTGCCAGCAGCTTAGCGGGAGGTCGAGAGCAGTACTTC. This codes for CASSLAGGREQYF.

At least ten counts were recorded for this clonotype. The rearrangement joins TRBV5-1 to TRBJ1-1, with D uncertain. Germline loops: CDR1 SGHRS, CDR2 YFSETQ. The CDR3 totals 13 residues. V was cut by 4 bases and J by 2 bases, with 9 bases left in between. The CDR3 here is CASSPQDNTEAFF. As DNA, the CDR3 is TGCGCCAGCAGCCCCCAGGACAACACTGAAGCTTTCTTT.

This clonotype has more than one count but fewer than ten. The V gene is TRBV7-9, the J gene TRBJ2-7, with unresolved D. CDR3 length: 14 residues. V was clipped by 5 bases and J by 2 bases, with 13 bases between them. Germline CDR1 reads SEHNR; CDR2 reads FQNEAQ (reference sequence). Here the CDR3 reads CASSPWWDTYEQYF. The DNA for the CDR3 is TGTGCCAGCAGCCCTTGGTGGGATACCTACGAGCAGTACTTC.

In its sample, this clonotype was seen many times. This chain uses TRBV6-6 with TRBJ2-2, with TRBD1 matching over 8 bases. This CDR3 is 16 amino acids long. V shed 6 bases and J 4 bases; nucleotides not matched to a gene: 10. Germline V gene sequence: CDR1 MNHNY, CDR2 SVGAGI (reference sequence). CDR3 sequence: CASRNSGTGSTGELFF. The DNA for the CDR3 is TGTGCCAGCAGAAATTCCGGGACAGGAAGCACCGGGGAGCTGTTTTTT.

CDR3 nucleotides: TGTGCCAGCAGATTAGAGGGAGTAAATAGTGAGCAGTTCTTC. The encoded protein is CASRLEGVNSEQFF. The chain links TRBV6-2 or TRBV6-3 to TRBJ2-1, with a tentative D call TRBD2 (5 bases). V lost 6 bases to trimming and J lost 9 bases, with 18 bases between them. Germline V gives CDR1 MNHEY, CDR2 SVGEGT. The length of the CDR3 is 14 residues.

This clonotype was seen a handful of times. This chain links TRBV6-5 with TRBJ2-1; TRBD2 aligns across 8 bases. Germline V gives CDR1 MNHEY, CDR2 SVGAGI. This CDR3 spans 15 amino acids. Losses at the gene ends were 2 bases for V and 7 bases for J; bases not matched to a gene: 7. CDR3 nucleotides: TGTGCCAGCAGTTACGGACTAGCTGACTTGAATGAGCAGTTCTTC. It is translated as CASSYGLADLNEQFF.

Many counts were recorded for this clonotype. This chain links TRBV28 with TRBJ1-3; a possible D gene is TRBD1 (6 bases). The CDR3 spans 14 residues. Trimming took 5 bases from V and 4 from J, leaving 12 bases between them. CDR1 is MDHEN, CDR2 SYDVKM, per germline. The CDR3 DNA is TGTGCCAGCAGTCACAGGGTGAGAGGAAACACCATATATTTT. Protein: CASSHRVRGNTIYF.

In its sample, this clonotype was seen many times. The chain links TRBV5-1 to TRBJ2-1; a possible D gene is TRBD1 (6 bases). V was pared by 6 bases and J by 4 bases, with 11 bases between. The germline gives CDR1 SGHRS, CDR2 YFSETQ. This CDR3 comprises 13 residues. In DNA form, the CDR3 reads TGCGCCAGCACGAGGGACACTTACAATGAGCAGTTCTTC. Its translation is CASTRDTYNEQFF. Supplemented by reference TRBV5-1 and TRBJ2-1, the full variable domain reads KAGVTQTPRYLIKTRGQQVTLSCSPISGHRSVSWYQQTPGQGLQFLFEYFSETQRNKGNFPGRFSGRQFSNSRSEMNVSTLELGDSALYLCASTRDTYNEQFFGPGTRLTVL.

This clonotype was detected many times. This chain connects TRBV5-1 to TRBJ2-1, with D perhaps TRBD1 (5 bases). This CDR3 contains 14 residues. The germline V gene has CDR1 SGHRS and CDR2 YFSETQ. Deletions cut 3 bases from V and 7 bases from J, with 14 bases between. The DNA for the CDR3 is TGCGCCAGCAGCTCAACAGTTGGGGCTAATGAGCAGTTCTTC. The encoded protein is CASSSTVGANEQFF.

V usage is TRBV5-1 and J usage is TRBJ2-1; 8 bases align to TRBD2. Trimming at V came to 5 bases and at J to 9 bases, leaving 10 bases not matched to a gene. Germline values: CDR1 SGHRS, CDR2 YFSETQ. This CDR3 contains 14 residues. CDR3 coding DNA: TGCGCCAGCAGTATCCTAGCGGGTATGGGTGAGCAGTTCTTC. Amino acids: CASSILAGMGEQFF.

This chain links TRBV7-2 with TRBJ2-5; 10 bases line up with TRBD2. The CDR3 spans 14 residues. CDR1 is SGHTA and CDR2 is FQGNSA in the germline V gene. Trimming at V came to 8 bases and at J to 5 bases, leaving 8 bases not matched to a gene. CDR3 DNA: TGTGCCAGCGCTCTAGCGGGAGAATGGGAGACCCAGTACTTC. Its protein is CASALAGEWETQYF.

This clonotype is medium-sized. V is TRBV9 and J is TRBJ2-2; the match to TRBD1 covers 7 bases. CDR1 is SGDLS and CDR2 is YYNGEE in the germline V gene. The CDR3 is 16 residues long. After removal of 0 bases from V and 3 bases from J, the junction contained 5 bases not matched to a gene. Here the CDR3 reads CASSVGTGPDTGELFF. For the CDR3, the DNA is TGTGCCAGCAGCGTAGGGACAGGTCCGGACACCGGGGAGCTGTTTTTT.

This clonotype has a count of ten or more. This chain joins TRBV6-1 and TRBJ2-7; TRBD2 agrees at 15 bases. Germline CDR1 reads MNHNS; CDR2 reads SASEGT. The CDR3 totals 14 residues. V lost 8 bases and J lost 7; bases outside the gene matches: 6. In nucleotides, the CDR3 is TGTGCCAGCCGGACTAGCGGGAGGGCCGGTGAGCAGTACTTC. Amino acids: CASRTSGRAGEQYF.

This clonotype appeared many times. This chain's CDR3 is CASSRTGNTEAFF. The CDR3 coding sequence is TGTGCCAGCTCGCGGACAGGGAACACTGAAGCTTTCTTT. The J gene is TRBJ1-1, the V gene TRBV18; 7 bases match TRBD1. After removal of 6 bases from V and 1 base from J, the junction contained 2 bases not matched to a gene. This CDR3 has 13 residues. The V gene's germline CDR1 is KGHSH and CDR2 LQKENI.